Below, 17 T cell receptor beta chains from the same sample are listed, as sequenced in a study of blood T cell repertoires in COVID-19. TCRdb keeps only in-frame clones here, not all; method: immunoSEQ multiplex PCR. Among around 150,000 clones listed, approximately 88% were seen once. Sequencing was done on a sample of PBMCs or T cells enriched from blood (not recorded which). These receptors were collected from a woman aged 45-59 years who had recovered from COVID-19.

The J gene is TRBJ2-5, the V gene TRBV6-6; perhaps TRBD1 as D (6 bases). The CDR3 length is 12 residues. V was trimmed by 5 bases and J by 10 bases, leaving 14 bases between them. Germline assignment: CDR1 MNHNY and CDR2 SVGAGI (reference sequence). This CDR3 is CASSTTGKDQYF. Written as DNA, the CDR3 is TGTGCCAGCAGTACTACAGGGAAAGACCAGTACTTC.

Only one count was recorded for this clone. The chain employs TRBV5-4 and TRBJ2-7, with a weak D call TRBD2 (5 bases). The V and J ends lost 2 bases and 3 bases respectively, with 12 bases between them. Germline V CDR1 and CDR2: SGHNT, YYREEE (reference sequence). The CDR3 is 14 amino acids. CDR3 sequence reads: CASSFEGGRYEQYF. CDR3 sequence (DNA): TGTGCCAGCAGCTTTGAGGGCGGACGCTACGAGCAGTACTTC.

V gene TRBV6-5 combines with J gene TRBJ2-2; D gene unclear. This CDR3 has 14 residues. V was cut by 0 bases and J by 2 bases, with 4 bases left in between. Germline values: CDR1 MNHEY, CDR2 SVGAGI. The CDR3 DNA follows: TGTGCCAGCAGTTACTCATATAACACCGGGGAGCTGTTTTTT. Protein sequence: CASSYSYNTGELFF.

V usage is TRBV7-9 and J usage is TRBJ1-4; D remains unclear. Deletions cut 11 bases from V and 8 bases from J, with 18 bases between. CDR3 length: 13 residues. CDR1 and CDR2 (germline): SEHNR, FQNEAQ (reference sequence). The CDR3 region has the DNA TGTGCCGGTACCGAGGAGGGCAACGAAAAACTGTTTTTT. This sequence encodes CAGTEEGNEKLFF. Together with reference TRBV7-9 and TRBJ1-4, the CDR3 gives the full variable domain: DTGVSQNPRHKITKRGQNVTFRCDPISEHNRLYWYRQTLGQGPEFLTYFQNEAQLEKSRLLSDRFSAERPKGSFSTLEIQRTEQGDSAMYLCAGTEEGNEKLFFGSGTQLSVL.

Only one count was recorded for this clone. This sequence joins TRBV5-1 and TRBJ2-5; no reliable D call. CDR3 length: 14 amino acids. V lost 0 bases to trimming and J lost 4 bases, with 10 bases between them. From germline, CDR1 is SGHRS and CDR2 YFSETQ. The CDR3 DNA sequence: TGCGCCAGCAGCTTGGGCGGCCGAACAGAGACCCAGTACTTC. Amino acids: CASSLGGRTETQYF.

CDR3 coding DNA: TGTGCCAGTAGTATGATTAGCGGTACAGATACGCAGTATTTT. As protein: CASSMISGTDTQYF. V is TRBV19 and J is TRBJ2-3; the D gene is possibly TRBD2 (6 bases). V was pared by 3 bases and J by 3 bases, with 10 bases between. The CDR3 consists of 14 residues. Germline values: CDR1 LNHDA, CDR2 SQIVND (reference sequence).

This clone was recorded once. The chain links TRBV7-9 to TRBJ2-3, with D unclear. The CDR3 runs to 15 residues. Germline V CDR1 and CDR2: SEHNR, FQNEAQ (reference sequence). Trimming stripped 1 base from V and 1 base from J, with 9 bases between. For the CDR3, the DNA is TGTGCCAGCAGCTTAGTTCGTGGCCGCACAGATACGCAGTATTTT. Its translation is CASSLVRGRTDTQYF.

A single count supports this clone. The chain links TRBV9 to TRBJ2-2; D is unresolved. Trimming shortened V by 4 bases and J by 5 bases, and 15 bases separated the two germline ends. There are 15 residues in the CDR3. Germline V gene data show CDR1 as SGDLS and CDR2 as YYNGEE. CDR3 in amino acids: CASSPMTLGTGELFF. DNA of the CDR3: TGTGCCAGCAGCCCAATGACCCTCGGGACCGGGGAGCTGTTTTTT. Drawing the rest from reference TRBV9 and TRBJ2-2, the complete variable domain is DSGVTQTPKHLITATGQRVTLRCSPRSGDLSVYWYQQSLDQGLQFLIQYYNGEERAKGNILERFSAQQFPDLHSELNLSSLELGDSALYFCASSPMTLGTGELFFGEGSRLTVL.

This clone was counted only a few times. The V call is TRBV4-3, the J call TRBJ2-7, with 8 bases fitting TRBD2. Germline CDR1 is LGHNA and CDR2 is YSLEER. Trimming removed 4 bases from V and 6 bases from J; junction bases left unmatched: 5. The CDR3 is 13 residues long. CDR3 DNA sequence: TGCGCCAGCAGCCGAGGACTAGCTGGCGAGCAGTACTTC. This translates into CASSRGLAGEQYF.

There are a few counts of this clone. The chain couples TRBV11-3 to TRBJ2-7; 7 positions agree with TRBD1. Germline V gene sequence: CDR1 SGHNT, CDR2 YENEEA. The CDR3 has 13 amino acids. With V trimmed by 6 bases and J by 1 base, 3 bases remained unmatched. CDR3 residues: CASRPGQSYEQYF. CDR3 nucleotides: TGTGCCAGCAGACCGGGACAGTCCTACGAGCAGTACTTC.

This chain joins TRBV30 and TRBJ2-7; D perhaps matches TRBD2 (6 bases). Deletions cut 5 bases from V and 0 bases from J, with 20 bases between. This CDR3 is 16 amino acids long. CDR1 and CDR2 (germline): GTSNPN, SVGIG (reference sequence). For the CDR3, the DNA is TGTGCCTGGGGGCCGCGGGGAGTGCGGAGCTCCTACGAGCAGTACTTC. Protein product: CAWGPRGVRSSYEQYF.

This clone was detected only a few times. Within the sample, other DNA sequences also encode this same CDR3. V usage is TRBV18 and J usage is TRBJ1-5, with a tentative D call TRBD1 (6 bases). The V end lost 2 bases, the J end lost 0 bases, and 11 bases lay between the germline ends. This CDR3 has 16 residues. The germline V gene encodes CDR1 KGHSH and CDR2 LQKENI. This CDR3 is CASSPRQGNSNQPQHF. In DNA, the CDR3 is TGTGCCAGCTCACCAAGGCAGGGGAATAGCAATCAGCCCCAGCATTTT.

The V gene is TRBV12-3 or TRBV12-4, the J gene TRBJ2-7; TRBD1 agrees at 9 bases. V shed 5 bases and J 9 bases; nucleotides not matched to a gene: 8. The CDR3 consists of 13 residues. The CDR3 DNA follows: TGTGCCAGCAGTGGGGACAGGGTTGCGGTGCAGTACTTC. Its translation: CASSGDRVAVQYF.

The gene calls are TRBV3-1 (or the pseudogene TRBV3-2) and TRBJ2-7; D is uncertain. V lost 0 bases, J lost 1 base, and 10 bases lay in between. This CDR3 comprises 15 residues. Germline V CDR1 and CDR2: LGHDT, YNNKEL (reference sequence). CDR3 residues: CASSQEVGSSYEQYF. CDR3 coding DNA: TGTGCCAGCAGCCAAGAGGTCGGTTCGTCCTACGAGCAGTACTTC.

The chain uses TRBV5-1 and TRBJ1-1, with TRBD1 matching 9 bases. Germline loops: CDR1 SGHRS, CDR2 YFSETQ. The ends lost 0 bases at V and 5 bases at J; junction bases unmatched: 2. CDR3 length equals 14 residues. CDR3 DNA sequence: TGCGCCAGCAGCTTGGGGGGACAGGGAACTGAAGCTTTCTTT. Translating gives CASSLGGQGTEAFF.

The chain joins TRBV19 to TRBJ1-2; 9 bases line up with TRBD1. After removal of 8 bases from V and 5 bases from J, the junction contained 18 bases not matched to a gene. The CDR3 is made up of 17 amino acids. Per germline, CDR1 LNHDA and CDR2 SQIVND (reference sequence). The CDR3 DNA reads TGTGCCAGTCGAATGCCCGGGACAGGGTTAGGCGGGTATGGCTACACCTTC. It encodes CASRMPGTGLGGYGYTF.

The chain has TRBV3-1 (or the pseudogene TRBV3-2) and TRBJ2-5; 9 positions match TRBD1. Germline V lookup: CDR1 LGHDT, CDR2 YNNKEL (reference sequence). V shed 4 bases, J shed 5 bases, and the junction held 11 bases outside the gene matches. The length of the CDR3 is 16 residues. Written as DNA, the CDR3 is TGTGCCAGCAGCCCGAGCAAGGGGACAGGGCACGAGACCCAGTACTTC. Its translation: CASSPSKGTGHETQYF.